One TCR beta chain is described in this entry. This CDR3 comprises 16 residues. Germline V lookup: CDR1 LGHDT, CDR2 YNNKEL (reference sequence). Trimming took 4 bases from V and 8 from J, leaving 20 bases between them. Only in-frame clones appear in the TCRdb table, and some are missing; sequencing was by immunoSEQ multiplex PCR. Here the sample spans around 94,000 clones, 90% being singletons. The data derive from a study of control samples from healthy donors and cancer patients. This receptor was taken from a woman younger than 35 in good health. The chain joins TRBV3-1 (or the pseudogene TRBV3-2) to TRBJ1-4; D gene ambiguous. Material: blood. The DNA of the CDR3 is TGTGCCAGCAGCCCCTCCAGCTGGTATAATGTCGAAAAACTGTTTTTT. Its translation: CASSPSSWYNVEKLFF.